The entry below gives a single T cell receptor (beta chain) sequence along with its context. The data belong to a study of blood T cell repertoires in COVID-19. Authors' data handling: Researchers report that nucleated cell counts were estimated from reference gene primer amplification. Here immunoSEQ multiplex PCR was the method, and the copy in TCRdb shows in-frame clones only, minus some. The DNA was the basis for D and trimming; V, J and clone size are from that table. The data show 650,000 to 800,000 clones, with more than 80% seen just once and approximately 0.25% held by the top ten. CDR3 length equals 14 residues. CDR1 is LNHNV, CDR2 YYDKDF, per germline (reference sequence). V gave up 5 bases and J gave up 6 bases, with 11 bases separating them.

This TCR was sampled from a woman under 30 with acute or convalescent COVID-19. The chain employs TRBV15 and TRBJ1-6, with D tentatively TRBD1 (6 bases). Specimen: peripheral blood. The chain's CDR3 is CATSVWTVNSPLHF. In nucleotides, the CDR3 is TGTGCCACCAGCGTCTGGACAGTTAATTCACCCCTCCACTTT. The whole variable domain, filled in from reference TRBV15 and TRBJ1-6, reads DAMVIQNPRYQVTQFGKPVTLSCSQTLNHNVMYWYQQKSSQAPKLLFHYYDKDFNNEADTPDNFQSRRPNTSFCFLDIRSPGLGDTAMYLCATSVWTVNSPLHFGNGTRLTVT.